This paragraph covers one T cell receptor beta chain sequence. The antigen it binds to is not known. Base qualities are not provided; no much larger clone lies one nucleotide away. Each collaborating institution followed its own protocols to collect whole blood in K2EDTA tubes. For TCRbeta analysis, collaborators shipped samples as frozen whole blood, isolated PBMCs, or DNA extracted from either of those sample types. This entry is derived from a study of blood T cell repertoires in COVID-19 (dated by TCRdb to 2018 to 2021). With regard to the full study: Samples covering the acute and convalescent phases of COVID-19 were provided by collaborators in the United States, Italy and Spain. The prospective study material was composed of cDNA or gDNA derived from T cells, B-cell-depleted T cells, or PBMCs. The dataset comprised deeply sampled blood TCRbeta repertoires from subjects exposed to, actively infected with, or recovered from COVID-19. The repertoires were released in a freely available public database intended as a resource for research on the immune response to SARS-CoV-2. The samples were drawn from the first 160 participants of the ongoing ImmuneRACE study and from more than 1,000 subjects provided by 6 global collaborators. The sample metadata nearly always contained a de-identified subject ID, COVID-19 status, age in years and sex. Where HLA class I and class II types were available, the types were taken from metadata supplied by the sample provider, not from assay-based typing. Results the study describes overall, beyond this receptor: The quantity of clinical and demographic metadata differed by source and by participant and was supplied without curation.

According to the germline V gene, CDR1 reads MDHEN and CDR2 reads SYDVKM. V sheds 3 bases and J sheds 6 bases, leaving 9 bases between their ends. Inclusive of the bounding cysteine and phenylalanine, the CDR3 is 13 residues long. Of the read, only the CDR3 DNA is kept; its 39 bases are in frame from base 1. TCRbeta CDR3 regions were amplified from genomic DNA by means of the immunoSEQ Assay, a bias-controlled multiplex PCR. The authors' analysis ran thus. The number of nucleated cells in each sample was estimated from the amplification of reference gene primers within the assay. Sequence reads were collapsed and filtered to measure the absolute abundance of every unique TCRbeta CDR3 rearrangement. For each sample, productive Simpson clonality was calculated as the square root of Simpson's diversity index over productive rearrangements. In TCRdb, the immuneACCESS table is reduced to in-frame sequences with V and J assigned. These tables do not hold every clone; where another copy was compared, an unresolved V gene accounts for under half, and the others remain unexplained. For V, J and clone size, that table is used; D and trimming come from the DNA. This sample lists about 60,000 clones; 85% to 90% were detected once. Jointly, the top ten make up roughly 8% of the sample.

The chain is assembled from TRBV28 and TRBJ2-1, with no reliable assignment of the D segment. This clonotype was sampled from a human donor with active COVID-19. The donor label of this sample is uncertain. The sequenced sample consisted of peripheral blood. The DNA is TGTGCCAGCAGTTTTAGCCCCATCAATGAGCAGTTCTTC. This translates into CASSFSPINEQFF.